This T cell receptor (beta chain) is from a study of cytomegalovirus exposure and HLA in healthy donors. The PCR ran on 60 Vbeta and 13 Jbeta primers. Some clones are missing from TCRdb's copy, which holds only in-frame ones; the method was immunoSEQ multiplex PCR. The table counts about 200,000 clones; approximately 0.98% lies in the top ten. This CDR3 has 16 amino acids. Looked up from germline, CDR1 is SGDLS and CDR2 is YYNGEE. V lost 4 bases to trimming and J lost 0 bases; unmatched junction nucleotides: 7. This chain links TRBV9 with TRBJ2-3; 8 nucleotides match TRBD2. The receptor was isolated from a woman aged 30 to 39 in good health and CMV-seropositive. Sequenced: PBMCs. The CDR3 loop is CASSSRLALSTDTQYF. CDR3 in DNA: TGTGCCAGCAGCTCTCGACTAGCGTTGAGCACAGATACGCAGTATTTT.